The 25 T cell receptor beta chains listed next were all sequenced from one sample in a study of human T cells and chemical hapten exposure (dated by TCRdb to about 2021). Receptor libraries were prepared by RACE. The sequencer listed for this sample is NextSeq 500. Using fastp trimming at Q25 and MiXCR clonotype assembly, TCRdb reanalyzed the public sequencing data and kept in-frame beta chains. CDR3 protein sequences are deduplicated, and each keeps its most common genes and DNA. Here the sample has 90,000 to 120,000 distinct CDR3 sequences; 8% to 13% occur a single time. The ten most abundant clones make up approximately 4% of the sample. According to the study, the label for this sample's time point signals: patch test 1, 2 weeks after DPC sensitization. This sample's treatment or condition label indicates: therapeutic diphenylcyclopropenone sensitization with weekly scalp DPC. The sequenced sample was whole blood, obtained in connection with sensitization to the hapten diphenylcyclopropenone (DPC). The receptor set was obtained from a woman aged 40 to 50 with alopecia areata. Some clones in this sample may be carry-over from other donors' samples.

This chain joins TRBV7-6 and TRBJ1-2; no clear D gene. V was trimmed by 1 base and J by 7 bases, leaving 10 bases between them. The length of the CDR3 is 13 residues. The germline V gene has CDR1 SGHVS and CDR2 FNYEAQ. DNA for the CDR3: TGTGCCAGCAGCTTAGGGGGAGGTGCTGGCTACACCTTC. Residues: CASSLGGGAGYTF.

This clonotype was counted ten times or more. The chain uses TRBV28 and TRBJ2-1; no clear D. The CDR3 is 15 residues long. CDR1 and CDR2 (germline): MDHEN, SYDVKM. The ends were cut back, 5 bases at V and 0 bases at J, with 11 bases in the middle. The chain's CDR3 is CASSRIVGSYNEQFF. Here the CDR3 DNA reads TGTGCCAGCAGTCGGATCGTCGGCTCCTACAATGAGCAGTTCTTC.

This clonotype was seen more than once but under ten times. The chain combines TRBV13 with TRBJ2-1, with D tentatively TRBD1 or TRBD2 (6 bases each). Germline V gene sequence: CDR1 PRHDT, CDR2 FYEKMQ (reference sequence). Between the trimmed V and J ends, which lost 5 bases and 10 bases, there was a span of 21 bases. CDR3 length: 15 amino acids. In nucleotides, the CDR3 is TGTGCCAGCAGCCGTTGGGAACTAGCCCAGGGGGAGCAGTTCTTC. It codes for CASSRWELAQGEQFF.

The chain carries TRBV5-5 and TRBJ2-1; no reliable D call. The CDR3 covers 16 residues. V was shortened by 0 bases and J by 1 base, with 11 bases between the two germline ends. Germline CDR1 and CDR2: SGHKS and YYEKEE (reference sequence). In nucleotides, the CDR3 is TGTGCCAGCAGCTTGGGACGGGTAATTTCCTACAATGAGCAGTTCTTC. Protein product: CASSLGRVISYNEQFF.

This clonotype was seen a handful of times. The chain recombines TRBV6-6 with TRBJ2-5, with TRBD1 identical over 8 bases. The J segment lost 1 base and the V segment lost 6 bases, leaving 4 bases of the junction unmatched. Germline V lookup: CDR1 MNHNY, CDR2 SVGAGI (reference sequence). The CDR3 has 14 amino acids. CDR3 in DNA: TGTGCCAGCAGACCGCAGGGGGCCCAAGAGACCCAGTACTTC. The encoded protein is CASRPQGAQETQYF.

This clonotype was seen a few times. The genes are TRBV5-1 and TRBJ1-6, with D possibly TRBD1 on 6 matching bases. Between the trimmed V and J ends, which lost 3 bases and 8 bases, there was a span of 15 bases. Germline V gene sequence: CDR1 SGHRS, CDR2 YFSETQ. This CDR3 contains 15 residues. The CDR3 loop is CASSSDGGRDSPLHF. The CDR3 DNA reads TGCGCCAGCAGCTCCGACGGGGGCAGGGATTCACCCCTCCACTTT.

This rearrangement joins TRBV7-9 to TRBJ2-1; unclear D gene. The CDR3 totals 11 residues. V lost 1 base, J lost 11 bases, and 6 bases lay in between. Germline V lookup: CDR1 SEHNR, CDR2 FQNEAQ (reference sequence). The CDR3 region is CASSLEGQQFF. CDR3 nucleotides: TGTGCCAGCAGCTTAGAGGGTCAGCAGTTCTTC.

Only a few counts were recorded for this clonotype. This chain links TRBV7-2 with TRBJ1-6, with a possible D match to TRBD1 (6 bases). Per germline, CDR1 SGHTA and CDR2 FQGNSA. CDR3 length: 16 amino acids. The V and J ends lost 1 base and 6 bases respectively, with 13 bases between them. The CDR3 DNA sequence: TGTGCCAGCAGCTTAGTAGTCAGGGGCCCTAATTCACCCCTCCACTTT. Residues: CASSLVVRGPNSPLHF.

In its sample, this clonotype was seen a few times. This chain connects TRBV12-3 or TRBV12-4 to TRBJ2-3; D assignment may be TRBD1 or TRBD2 (6 bases each). The length of the CDR3 is 13 residues. V lost 6 bases to trimming and J lost 10 bases, with 17 bases between them. In nucleotides, the CDR3 is TGTGCCAGCAGGGAACATAGGGGGGATCCGCAGTATTTT. Translation gives CASREHRGDPQYF.

This clonotype appeared a few times. The chain combines TRBV24-1 with TRBJ2-6, with D tentatively TRBD1 or TRBD2 (7 bases each). Looked up from germline, CDR1 is KGHDR and CDR2 is SFDVKD. Trimming left V 6 bases short and J 2 bases short, with 16 bases between. The CDR3 length is 17 residues. Written as DNA, the CDR3 is TGTGCCACCAGTCTCGGCAGGGGGACTACTGGGGCCAACGTCCTGACTTTC. It yields the protein CATSLGRGTTGANVLTF.

On this clonotype: A much larger clone differs from this one at a single base, so this may be a read error. The V and J genes are TRBV24-1 and TRBJ1-5; no clear D. The V and J ends lost 9 bases and 6 bases respectively, with 14 bases between them. Germline-derived CDR1 and CDR2 are KGHDR and SFDVKD. The CDR3 is 13 residues long. CDR3 bases: TGTGCCACCGGAGGTGGGGAGTGTCAGCCCCAGCATTTT. Protein: CATGGGECQPQHF.

The J gene is TRBJ1-2, the V gene TRBV28; unclear D gene. V was pared by 5 bases and J by 6 bases, with 7 bases between. CDR1 and CDR2 from the germline V gene are MDHEN and SYDVKM. The length of the CDR3 is 11 residues. CDR3 bases: TGTGCCAGCAGTAGTCGGGATGGCTACACCTTC. Amino acid sequence: CASSSRDGYTF.

There are a few counts of this clonotype. The chain carries TRBV7-2 and TRBJ1-1; D ambiguous. The V and J ends lost 0 bases and 6 bases respectively, with 5 bases between them. Germline V lookup: CDR1 SGHTA, CDR2 FQGNSA. The CDR3 contains 12 residues. The CDR3 DNA is TGTGCCAGCAGCTTAGCGCACTCTGAAGCTTTCTTT. Translation: CASSLAHSEAFF.

The genes are TRBV18 and TRBJ2-1; 7 nucleotides align to TRBD1. The CDR3 has 13 amino acids. The V gene's germline CDR1 is KGHSH and CDR2 LQKENI. Trimming at V came to 2 bases and at J to 8 bases, leaving 3 bases not matched to a gene. The CDR3: CASSPVQGDEQFF. CDR3 bases: TGTGCCAGCTCACCAGTGCAGGGGGATGAGCAGTTCTTC.

This clonotype was detected ten times or more. The chain recombines TRBV6-1 with TRBJ2-3; 9 bases match TRBD2. CDR1 and CDR2 from the germline V gene are MNHNS and SASEGT. The CDR3 contains 16 residues. J lost 2 bases, V lost 1 base, and 4 bases had no gene match. The DNA for the CDR3 is TGTGCCAGCAGTGAAGATACTAGCGGGCTCACAGATACGCAGTATTTT. Protein: CASSEDTSGLTDTQYF.

This clonotype was found many times. The chain recombines TRBV10-3 with TRBJ2-7, with 9 positions matching TRBD1. V lost 8 bases, J lost 6 bases, and 5 bases stayed unmatched. Per the germline V gene, CDR1 is ENHRY and CDR2 is SYGVKD. The CDR3 spans 12 residues. The CDR3 DNA reads TGTGCCATCGGGACAGGGACTACCGAGCAGTACTTC. It translates to CAIGTGTTEQYF.

This clonotype was found many times. The rearrangement uses TRBV2 and TRBJ1-3; D is uncertain. V was clipped by 6 bases and J by 1 base, with 7 bases between them. The CDR3 has 13 amino acids. In germline, CDR1 is SNHLY, CDR2 FYNNEI. CDR3 nucleotide sequence: TGTGCCAGCAGGGGTAAATCTGGAAACACCATATATTTT. It yields the protein CASRGKSGNTIYF.

This clonotype has at least ten counts. This chain joins TRBV29-1 and TRBJ2-2; 8 bases map to TRBD1. The CDR3 runs to 15 residues. The germline V gene encodes CDR1 SQVTM and CDR2 ANQGSEA. The junction had 5 bases not matched to a gene; V was cut back by 0 bases and J by 5 bases. The CDR3 DNA reads TGCAGCGTTGAAGATCAGGGGGCGAGGACCGGGGAGCTGTTTTTT. Translating gives CSVEDQGARTGELFF.

This clonotype was counted only a few times. V gene TRBV4-3 combines with J gene TRBJ2-2; no clear D gene. V gave up 0 bases and J gave up 4 bases, with 6 bases separating them. Per the germline V gene, CDR1 is LGHNA and CDR2 is YSLEER. The length of the CDR3 is 14 residues. Written as DNA, the CDR3 is TGCGCCAGCAGCCAAGATGGAATCACCGGGGAGCTGTTTTTT. Protein product: CASSQDGITGELFF.

This clonotype was counted a single time. This chain joins TRBV7-3 and TRBJ1-4; no clear D. Germline loops: CDR1 SGHTA, CDR2 FQGTGA. Trimming removed 3 bases from V and 0 bases from J, with 8 bases in between. The CDR3 covers 15 residues. The CDR3 loop reads CASSFGTATNEKLFF. CDR3 bases: TGTGCCAGCAGCTTTGGTACAGCAACTAATGAAAAACTGTTTTTT.

The chain links TRBV28 to TRBJ1-1; D may be TRBD1 (5 bases). Per germline, CDR1 MDHEN and CDR2 SYDVKM. V lost 8 bases to trimming and J lost 1 base, with 14 bases between them. The CDR3 loop spans 14 amino acids. Here the CDR3 DNA reads TGTGCCAGCCCCTCCCGAGGGGAGAACACTGAAGCTTTCTTT. Encoded protein: CASPSRGENTEAFF.

V and J are TRBV9 and TRBJ2-5; D gene ambiguous. Germline CDR1 SGDLS, CDR2 YYNGEE. The CDR3 is made up of 19 amino acids. The V and J ends lost 3 bases and 1 base respectively, with 25 bases between them. CDR3 DNA sequence: TGTGCCAGCAGCGGGGAAGGGTTCCCCCGCCCATCGGCCCAAGAGACCCAGTACTTC. Encoded protein: CASSGEGFPRPSAQETQYF.

To note about this clonotype: This may be a read error, as it is one base from a much larger clone. The chain uses TRBV29-1 and TRBJ1-5; D is possibly TRBD1 (6 bases). Germline V lookup: CDR1 SQVTM, CDR2 ANQGSEA. This CDR3 contains 14 residues. CDR3 nucleotide sequence: TGCAGCGCTACGACAGGAAGCTTCAATCAGCGCCAGCATTTT. Protein sequence: CSATTGSFNQRQHF.

This clonotype occurred a few times. The chain recombines TRBV29-1 with TRBJ2-1; tentative D call: TRBD2 (5 bases). Germline V gives CDR1 SQVTM, CDR2 ANQGSEA. CDR3 size: 14 residues. Trimming shortened V by 7 bases and J by 6 bases, and 19 bases separated the two germline ends. CDR3 sequence reads: CSAPYLYEGNEQFF. CDR3 sequence (DNA): TGCAGCGCCCCGTATCTATACGAGGGCAATGAGCAGTTCTTC.

The sample holds many counts of this clonotype. This chain joins TRBV12-3 or TRBV12-4 and TRBJ2-1; TRBD2 agrees at 8 bases. CDR3 length: 17 amino acids. The ends lost 5 bases at V and 2 bases at J; junction bases unmatched: 11. CDR3 bases: TGTGCCAGCAGTAAAATCATAGCGGGAATGACCTACAATGAGCAGTTCTTC. It encodes CASSKIIAGMTYNEQFF.